This TCR beta chain was observed in a study of response to subunit inactivated influenza vaccine. TCRdb recomputed calls from the RT-PCR reads with MiXCR, one row per CDR3 protein. The sample shows roughly 650,000 distinct CDR3 sequences, roughly 15% of them seen only once. Trimming took 6 bases from V and 9 from J, leaving 21 bases between them. The CDR3 spans 14 residues. In germline, CDR1 is MDHEN, CDR2 SYDVKM. The chain links TRBV28 to TRBJ2-7; D remains unclear. This sequence was found in a man aged 45-65 years who received an inactivated influenza vaccine. The source was PBMCs from blood, collected 14 to 15 days before vaccination. The CDR3 region is CASSLPHDVGRQYF. The CDR3 DNA reads TGTGCCAGCAGCTTACCCCACGATGTGGGAAGGCAGTACTTC.